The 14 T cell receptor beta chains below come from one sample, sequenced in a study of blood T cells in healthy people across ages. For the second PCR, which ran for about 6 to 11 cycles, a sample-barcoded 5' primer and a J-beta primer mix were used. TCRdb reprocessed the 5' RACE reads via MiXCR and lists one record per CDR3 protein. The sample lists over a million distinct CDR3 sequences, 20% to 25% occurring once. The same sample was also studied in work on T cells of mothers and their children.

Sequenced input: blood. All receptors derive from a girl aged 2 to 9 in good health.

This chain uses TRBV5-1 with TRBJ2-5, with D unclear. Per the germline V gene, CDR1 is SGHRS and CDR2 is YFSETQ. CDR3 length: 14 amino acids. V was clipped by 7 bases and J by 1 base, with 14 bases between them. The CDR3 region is CASHLDVFQETQYF. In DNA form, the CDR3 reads TGCGCCAGCCATCTGGACGTATTCCAAGAGACCCAGTACTTC. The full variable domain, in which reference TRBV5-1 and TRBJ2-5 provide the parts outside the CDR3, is KAGVTQTPRYLIKTRGQQVTLSCSPISGHRSVSWYQQTPGQGLQFLFEYFSETQRNKGNFPGRFSGRQFSNSRSEMNVSTLELGDSALYLCASHLDVFQETQYFGPGTRLLVL.

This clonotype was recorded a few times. CDR3 nucleotides: TGCAGTGCGAACTCCCGAGGGGCGGGGGAGCAGTTCTTC. Its translation is CSANSRGAGEQFF. The genes are TRBV20-1 and TRBJ2-1; D may be TRBD2 (6 bases). The CDR3 is 13 amino acids. CDR1 is DFQATT and CDR2 is SNEGSKA in the germline V gene (reference sequence). Between the trimmed V and J ends, which lost 6 bases and 10 bases, there was a span of 19 bases.

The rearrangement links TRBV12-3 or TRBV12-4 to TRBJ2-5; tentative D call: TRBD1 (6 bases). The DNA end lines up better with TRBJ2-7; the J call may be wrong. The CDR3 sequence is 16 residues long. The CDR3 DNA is TGTGCCAGCAGCTTTTGGGCAGGGGATACCACCTACGAGCAGTACTTC. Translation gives CASSFWAGDTTYEQYF.

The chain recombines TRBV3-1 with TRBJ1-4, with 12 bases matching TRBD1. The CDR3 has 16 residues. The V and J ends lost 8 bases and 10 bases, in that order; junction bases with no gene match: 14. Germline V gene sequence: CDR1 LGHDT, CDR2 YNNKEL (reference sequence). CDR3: CASQGAGTGGAGKLFF. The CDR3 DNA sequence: TGTGCCAGCCAGGGCGCAGGGACAGGGGGCGCAGGAAAACTGTTTTTT.

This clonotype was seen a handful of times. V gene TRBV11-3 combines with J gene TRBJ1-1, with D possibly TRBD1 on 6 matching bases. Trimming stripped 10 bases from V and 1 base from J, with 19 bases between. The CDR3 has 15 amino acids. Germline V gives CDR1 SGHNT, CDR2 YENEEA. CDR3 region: CATEGFEGGNTEAFF. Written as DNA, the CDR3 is TGTGCCACCGAGGGATTCGAGGGGGGGAACACTGAAGCTTTCTTT.

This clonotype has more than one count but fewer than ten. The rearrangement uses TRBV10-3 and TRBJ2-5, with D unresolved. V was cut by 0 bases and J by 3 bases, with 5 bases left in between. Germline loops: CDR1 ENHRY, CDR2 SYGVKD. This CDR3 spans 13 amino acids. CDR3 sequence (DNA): TGTGCCATCAGTGAGTCGAGAGAAGAGACCCAGTACTTC. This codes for CAISESREETQYF.

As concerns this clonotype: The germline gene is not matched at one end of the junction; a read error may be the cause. The CDR3 bases are TGTGCCAGCAGTTCCAAGAAATCGGCGGAGACCCAGTGCTTC. It encodes CASSSKKSAETQCF. The chain is built from TRBV12-3 or TRBV12-4 and TRBJ2-5, with D unresolved. CDR3 size: 14 residues.

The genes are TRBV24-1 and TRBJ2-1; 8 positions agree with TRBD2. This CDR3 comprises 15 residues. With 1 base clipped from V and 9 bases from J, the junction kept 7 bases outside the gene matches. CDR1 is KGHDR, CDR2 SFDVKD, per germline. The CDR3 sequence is CATSDLSSGGGEQFF. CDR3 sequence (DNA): TGTGCCACCAGTGATTTATCCAGCGGGGGCGGTGAGCAGTTCTTC.

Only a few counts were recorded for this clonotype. The CDR3 region has the DNA TGTGCCACCAGTGAGACGGACGCTACTAACATTCAGTACTTC. As protein: CATSETDATNIQYF. J is TRBJ2-4 and V is TRBV24-1; D is undetermined. The CDR3 sequence is 14 residues long. Germline values: CDR1 KGHDR, CDR2 SFDVKD. V lost 4 bases to trimming and J lost 7 bases, with 13 bases between them.

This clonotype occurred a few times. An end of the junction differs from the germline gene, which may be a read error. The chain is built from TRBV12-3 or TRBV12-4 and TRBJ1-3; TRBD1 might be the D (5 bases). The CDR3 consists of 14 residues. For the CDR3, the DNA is TGTGCCAGCAGTTTAAGGGGCTCTGGAGACACCATATATTTT. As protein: CASSLRGSGDTIYF.

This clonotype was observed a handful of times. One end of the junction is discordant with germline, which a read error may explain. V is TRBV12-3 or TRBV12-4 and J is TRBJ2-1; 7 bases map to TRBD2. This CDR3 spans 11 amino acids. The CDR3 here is CASSLQGLPHF. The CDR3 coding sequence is TGTGCCAGCAGTTTACAGGGACTACCGCATTTC.

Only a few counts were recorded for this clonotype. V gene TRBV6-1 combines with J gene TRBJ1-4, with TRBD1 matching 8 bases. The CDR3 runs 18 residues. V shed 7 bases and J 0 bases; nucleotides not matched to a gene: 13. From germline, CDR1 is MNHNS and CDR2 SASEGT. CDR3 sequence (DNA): TGTGCCAGCAAGCGGACAGGGTCGGGTGTGACAACTAATGAAAAACTGTTTTTT. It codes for CASKRTGSGVTTNEKLFF.

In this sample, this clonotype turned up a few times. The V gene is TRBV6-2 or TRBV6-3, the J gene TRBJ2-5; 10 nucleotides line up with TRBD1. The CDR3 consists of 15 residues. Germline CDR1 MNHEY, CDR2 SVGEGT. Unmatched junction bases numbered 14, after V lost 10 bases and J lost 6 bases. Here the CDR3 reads CATPLPTGGKKTQYF. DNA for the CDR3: TGTGCCACCCCGCTCCCGACAGGGGGCAAGAAGACCCAGTACTTC.

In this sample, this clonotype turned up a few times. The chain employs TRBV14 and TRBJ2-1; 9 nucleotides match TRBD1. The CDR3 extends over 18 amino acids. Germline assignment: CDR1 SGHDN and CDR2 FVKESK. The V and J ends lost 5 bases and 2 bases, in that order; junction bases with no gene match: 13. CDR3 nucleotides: TGTGCCAGCAGCTCCTCAACTACGGACAGGGGACCCTACAATGAGCAGTTCTTC. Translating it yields CASSSSTTDRGPYNEQFF. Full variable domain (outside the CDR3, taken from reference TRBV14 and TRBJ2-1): EAGVTQFPSHSVIEKGQTVTLRCDPISGHDNLYWYRRVMGKEIKFLLHFVKESKQDESGMPNNRFLAERTGGTYSTLKVQPAELEDSGVYFCASSSSTTDRGPYNEQFFGPGTRLTVL.